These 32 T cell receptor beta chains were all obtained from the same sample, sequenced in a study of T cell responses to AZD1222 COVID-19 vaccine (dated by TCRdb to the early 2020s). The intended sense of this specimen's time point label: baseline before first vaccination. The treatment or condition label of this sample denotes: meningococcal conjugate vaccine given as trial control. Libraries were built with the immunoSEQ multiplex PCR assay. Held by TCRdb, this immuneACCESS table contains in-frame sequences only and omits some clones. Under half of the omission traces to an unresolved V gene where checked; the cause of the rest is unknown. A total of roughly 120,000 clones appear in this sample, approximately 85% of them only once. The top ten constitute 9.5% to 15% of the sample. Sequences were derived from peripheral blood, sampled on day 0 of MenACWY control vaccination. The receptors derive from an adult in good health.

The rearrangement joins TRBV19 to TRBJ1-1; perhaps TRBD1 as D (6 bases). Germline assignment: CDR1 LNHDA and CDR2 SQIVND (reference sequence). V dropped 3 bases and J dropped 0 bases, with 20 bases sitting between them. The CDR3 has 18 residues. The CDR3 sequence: CASSIPLPPGHLNTEAFF. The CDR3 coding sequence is TGTGCCAGTAGTATCCCGTTACCTCCGGGACACTTGAACACTGAAGCTTTCTTT.

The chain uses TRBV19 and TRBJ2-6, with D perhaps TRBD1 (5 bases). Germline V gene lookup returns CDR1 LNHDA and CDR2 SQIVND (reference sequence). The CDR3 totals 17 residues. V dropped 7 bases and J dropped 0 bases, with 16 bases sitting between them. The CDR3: CASKKDRGSSGANVLTF. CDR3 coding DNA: TGTGCCAGTAAAAAAGATAGGGGAAGCTCTGGGGCCAACGTCCTGACTTTC.

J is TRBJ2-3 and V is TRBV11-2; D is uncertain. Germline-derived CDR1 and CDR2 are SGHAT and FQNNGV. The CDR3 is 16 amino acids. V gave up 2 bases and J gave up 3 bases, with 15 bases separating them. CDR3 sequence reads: CASSLPSAGGTDTQYF. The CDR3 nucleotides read TGTGCCAGCAGCTTACCCAGCGCAGGCGGTACAGATACGCAGTATTTT.

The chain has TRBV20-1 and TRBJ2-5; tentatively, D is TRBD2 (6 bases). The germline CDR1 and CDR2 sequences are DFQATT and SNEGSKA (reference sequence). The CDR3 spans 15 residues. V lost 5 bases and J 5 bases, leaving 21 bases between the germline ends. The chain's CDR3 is CSAGGVPGGRETQYF. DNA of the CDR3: TGCAGTGCTGGTGGCGTCCCCGGGGGAAGGGAGACCCAGTACTTC.

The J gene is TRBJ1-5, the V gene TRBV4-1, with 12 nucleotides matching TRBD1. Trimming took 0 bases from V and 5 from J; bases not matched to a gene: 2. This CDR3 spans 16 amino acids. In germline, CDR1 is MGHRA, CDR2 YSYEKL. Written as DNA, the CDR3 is TGCGCCAGCAGCCAAGAGGGACAGGGGGCTTATCAGCCCCAGCATTTT. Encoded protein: CASSQEGQGAYQPQHF.

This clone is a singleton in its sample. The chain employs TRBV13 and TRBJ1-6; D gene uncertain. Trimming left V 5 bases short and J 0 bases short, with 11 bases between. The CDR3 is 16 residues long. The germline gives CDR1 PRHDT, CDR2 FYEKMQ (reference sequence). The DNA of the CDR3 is TGTGCCAGCAGCGCCCGCAGGAGCTCCTATAATTCACCCCTCCACTTT. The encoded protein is CASSARRSSYNSPLHF.

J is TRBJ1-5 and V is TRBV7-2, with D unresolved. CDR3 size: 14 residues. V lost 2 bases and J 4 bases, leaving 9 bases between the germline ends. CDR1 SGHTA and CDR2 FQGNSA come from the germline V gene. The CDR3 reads CASSLRGVNQPQHF. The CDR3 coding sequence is TGTGCCAGCAGCTTAAGAGGAGTTAATCAGCCCCAGCATTTT.

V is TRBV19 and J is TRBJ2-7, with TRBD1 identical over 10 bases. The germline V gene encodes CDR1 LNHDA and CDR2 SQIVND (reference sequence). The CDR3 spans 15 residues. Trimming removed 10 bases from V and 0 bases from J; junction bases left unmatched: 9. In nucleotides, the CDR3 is TGTGCCACTAAAAGGGGACAGGGGAGCTCCTACGAGCAGTACTTC. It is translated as CATKRGQGSSYEQYF.

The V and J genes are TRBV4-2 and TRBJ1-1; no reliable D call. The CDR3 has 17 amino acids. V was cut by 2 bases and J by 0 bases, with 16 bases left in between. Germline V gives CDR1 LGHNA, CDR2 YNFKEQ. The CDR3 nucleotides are TGTGCCAGCAGCCAACATACTCGGACGGAGATGAACACTGAAGCTTTCTTT. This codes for CASSQHTRTEMNTEAFF.

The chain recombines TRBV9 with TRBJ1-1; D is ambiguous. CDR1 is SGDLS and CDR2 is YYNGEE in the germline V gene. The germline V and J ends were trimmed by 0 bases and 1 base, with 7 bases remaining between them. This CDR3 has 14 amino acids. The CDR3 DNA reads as TGTGCCAGCAGCGTAGGACGGAGGAACACTGAAGCTTTCTTT. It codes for CASSVGRRNTEAFF.

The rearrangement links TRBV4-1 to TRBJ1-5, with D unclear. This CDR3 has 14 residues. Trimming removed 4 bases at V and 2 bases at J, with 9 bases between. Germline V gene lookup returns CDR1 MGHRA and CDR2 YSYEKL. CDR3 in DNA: TGCGCCAGCAGCCGCCTTGGTGGCAATCAGCCCCAGCATTTT. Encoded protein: CASSRLGGNQPQHF.

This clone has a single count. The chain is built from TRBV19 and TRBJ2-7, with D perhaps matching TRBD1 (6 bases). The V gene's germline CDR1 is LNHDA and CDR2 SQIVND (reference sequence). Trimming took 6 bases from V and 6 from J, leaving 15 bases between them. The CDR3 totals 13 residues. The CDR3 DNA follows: TGTGCCAGTAGGGCACAGGGTGGCGGCGAGCAGTACTTC. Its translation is CASRAQGGGEQYF.

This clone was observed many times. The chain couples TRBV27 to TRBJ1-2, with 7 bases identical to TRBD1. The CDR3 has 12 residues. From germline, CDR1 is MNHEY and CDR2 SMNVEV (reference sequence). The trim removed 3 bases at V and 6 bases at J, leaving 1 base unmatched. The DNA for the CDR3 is TGTGCCAGCAGTTTGGACAGGAATGGCTACACCTTC. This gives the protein CASSLDRNGYTF.

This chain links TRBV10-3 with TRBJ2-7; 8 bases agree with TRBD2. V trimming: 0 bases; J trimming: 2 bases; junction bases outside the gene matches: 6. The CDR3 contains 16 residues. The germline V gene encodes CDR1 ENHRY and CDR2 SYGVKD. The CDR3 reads CAISESRSGGPYEQYF. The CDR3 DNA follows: TGTGCCATCAGTGAGTCGAGAAGCGGGGGCCCCTACGAGCAGTACTTC.

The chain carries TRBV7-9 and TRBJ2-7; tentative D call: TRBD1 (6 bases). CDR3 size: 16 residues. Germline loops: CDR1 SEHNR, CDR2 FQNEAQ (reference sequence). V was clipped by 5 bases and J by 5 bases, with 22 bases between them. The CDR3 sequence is CASSATRTEPHHEQYF. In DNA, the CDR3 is TGTGCCAGCAGCGCCACTCGGACAGAACCTCACCACGAGCAGTACTTC.

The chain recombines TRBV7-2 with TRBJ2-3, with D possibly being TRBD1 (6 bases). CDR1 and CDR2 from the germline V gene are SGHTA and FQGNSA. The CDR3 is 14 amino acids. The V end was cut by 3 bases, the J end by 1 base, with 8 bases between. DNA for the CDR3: TGTGCCAGCAGCTTGGACAGTGGCACAGATACGCAGTATTTT. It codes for CASSLDSGTDTQYF.

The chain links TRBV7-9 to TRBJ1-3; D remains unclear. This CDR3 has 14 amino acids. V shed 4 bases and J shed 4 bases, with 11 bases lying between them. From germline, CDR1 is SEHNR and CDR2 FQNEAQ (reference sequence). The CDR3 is CASSSPSLGNTIYF. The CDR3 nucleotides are TGTGCCAGCAGCTCCCCCTCTCTAGGAAACACCATATATTTT.

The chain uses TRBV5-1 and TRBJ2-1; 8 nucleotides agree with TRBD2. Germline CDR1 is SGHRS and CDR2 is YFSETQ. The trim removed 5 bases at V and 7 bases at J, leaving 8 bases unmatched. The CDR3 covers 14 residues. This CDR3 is CASSLGREGNEQFF. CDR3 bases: TGCGCCAGCAGTCTAGGACGGGAGGGGAATGAGCAGTTCTTC.

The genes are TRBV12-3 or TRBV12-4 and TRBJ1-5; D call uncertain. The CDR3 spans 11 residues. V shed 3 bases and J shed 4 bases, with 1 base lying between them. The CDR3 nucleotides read TGTGCCAGCAGTTTGAATCAGCCCCAGCATTTT. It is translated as CASSLNQPQHF.

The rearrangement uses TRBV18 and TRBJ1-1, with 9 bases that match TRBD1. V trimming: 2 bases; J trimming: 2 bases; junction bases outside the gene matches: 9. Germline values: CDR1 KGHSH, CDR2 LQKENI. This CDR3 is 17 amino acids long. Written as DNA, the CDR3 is TGTGCCAGCTCACCAGGGTCACAGGGGGCCATAAACACTGAAGCTTTCTTT. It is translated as CASSPGSQGAINTEAFF.

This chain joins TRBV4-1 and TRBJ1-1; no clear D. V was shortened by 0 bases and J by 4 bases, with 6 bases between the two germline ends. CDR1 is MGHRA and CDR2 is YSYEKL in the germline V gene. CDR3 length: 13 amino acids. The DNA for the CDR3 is TGCGCCAGCAGCCAAGACTATGGCACTGAAGCTTTCTTT. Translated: CASSQDYGTEAFF.

Here the CDR3 DNA reads TGTGCCAGCAGCTTTCACCATAATGAAAAACTGTTTTTT. Encoded protein: CASSFHHNEKLFF. The J gene is TRBJ1-4, the V gene TRBV6-5; D ambiguous. Germline V gene sequence: CDR1 MNHEY, CDR2 SVGAGI. This CDR3 comprises 13 residues. V was shortened by 6 bases and J by 4 bases, with 9 bases between the two germline ends.

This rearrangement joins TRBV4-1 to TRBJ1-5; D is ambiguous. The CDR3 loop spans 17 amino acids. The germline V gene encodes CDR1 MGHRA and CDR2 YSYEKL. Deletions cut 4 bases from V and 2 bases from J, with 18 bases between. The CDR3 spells CASSRLEAPQGNQPQHF. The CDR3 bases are TGCGCCAGCAGCCGATTGGAGGCCCCTCAGGGCAATCAGCCCCAGCATTTT.

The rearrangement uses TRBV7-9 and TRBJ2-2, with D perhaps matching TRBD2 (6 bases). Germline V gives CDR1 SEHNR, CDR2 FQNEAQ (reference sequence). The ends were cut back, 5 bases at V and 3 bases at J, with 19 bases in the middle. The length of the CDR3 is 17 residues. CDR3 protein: CASSPRGGGPYTGELFF. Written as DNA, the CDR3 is TGTGCCAGCAGCCCTAGGGGAGGCGGGCCATACACCGGGGAGCTGTTTTTT.

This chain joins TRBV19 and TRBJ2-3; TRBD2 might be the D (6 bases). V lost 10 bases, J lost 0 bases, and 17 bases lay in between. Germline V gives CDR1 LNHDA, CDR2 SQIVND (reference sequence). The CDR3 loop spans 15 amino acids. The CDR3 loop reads CATAWAGRSTDTQYF. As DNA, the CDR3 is TGTGCCACCGCCTGGGCGGGGCGCAGCACAGATACGCAGTATTTT. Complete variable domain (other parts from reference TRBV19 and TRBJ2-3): DGGITQSPKYLFRKEGQNVTLSCEQNLNHDAMYWYRQDPGQGLRLIYYSQIVNDFQKGDIAEGYSVSREKKESFPLTVTSAQKNPTAFYLCATAWAGRSTDTQYFGPGTRLTVL.

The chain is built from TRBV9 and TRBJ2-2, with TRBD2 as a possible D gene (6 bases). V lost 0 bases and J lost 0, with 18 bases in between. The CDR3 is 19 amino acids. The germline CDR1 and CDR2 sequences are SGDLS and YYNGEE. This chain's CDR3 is CASSVAGEGGVTNTGELFF. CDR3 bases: TGTGCCAGCAGCGTAGCGGGGGAAGGCGGGGTAACGAACACCGGGGAGCTGTTTTTT. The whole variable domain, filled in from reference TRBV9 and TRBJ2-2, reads DSGVTQTPKHLITATGQRVTLRCSPRSGDLSVYWYQQSLDQGLQFLIQYYNGEERAKGNILERFSAQQFPDLHSELNLSSLELGDSALYFCASSVAGEGGVTNTGELFFGEGSRLTVL.

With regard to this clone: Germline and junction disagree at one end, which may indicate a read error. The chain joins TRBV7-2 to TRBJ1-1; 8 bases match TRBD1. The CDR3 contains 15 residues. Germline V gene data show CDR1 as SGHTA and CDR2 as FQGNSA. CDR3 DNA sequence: TGTGCCAGCAGACGCCAGGGGGCGGTGAATACTGAAGCTTTCTTT. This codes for CASRRQGAVNTEAFF.

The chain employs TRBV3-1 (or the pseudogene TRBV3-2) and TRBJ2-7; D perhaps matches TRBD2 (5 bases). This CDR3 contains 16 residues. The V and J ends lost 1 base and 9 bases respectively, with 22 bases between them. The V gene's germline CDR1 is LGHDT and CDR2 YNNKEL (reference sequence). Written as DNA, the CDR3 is TGTGCCAGCAGCCAAGGCAAAATCCGGGATCCGTTGGGGCAGTACTTC. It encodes CASSQGKIRDPLGQYF.

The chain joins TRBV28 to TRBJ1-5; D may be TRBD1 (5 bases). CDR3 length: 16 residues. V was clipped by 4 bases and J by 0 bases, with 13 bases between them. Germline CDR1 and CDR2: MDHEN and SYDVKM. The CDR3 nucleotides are TGTGCCAGCAGTTCCCACCGGACAATTAGCAATCAGCCCCAGCATTTT. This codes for CASSSHRTISNQPQHF.

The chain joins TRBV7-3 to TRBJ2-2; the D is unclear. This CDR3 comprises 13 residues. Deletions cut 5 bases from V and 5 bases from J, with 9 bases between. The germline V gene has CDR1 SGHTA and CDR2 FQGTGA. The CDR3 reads CASSPLETGELFF. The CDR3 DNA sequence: TGTGCCAGCAGCCCCCTGGAGACCGGGGAGCTGTTTTTT.

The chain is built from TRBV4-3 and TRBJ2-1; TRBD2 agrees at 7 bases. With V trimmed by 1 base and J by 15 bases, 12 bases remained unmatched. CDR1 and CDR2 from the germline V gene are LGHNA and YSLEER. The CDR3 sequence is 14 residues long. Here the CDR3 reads CASSQGFGGTARFF. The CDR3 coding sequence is TGCGCCAGCAGCCAAGGGTTCGGGGGGACTGCCAGGTTCTTC.

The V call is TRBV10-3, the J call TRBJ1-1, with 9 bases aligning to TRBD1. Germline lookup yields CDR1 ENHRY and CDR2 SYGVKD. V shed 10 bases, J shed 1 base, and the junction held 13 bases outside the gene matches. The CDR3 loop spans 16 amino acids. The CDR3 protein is CATLPGQGTSNTEAFF. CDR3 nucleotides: TGTGCCACTCTCCCGGGACAGGGAACCTCGAACACTGAAGCTTTCTTT.